Here is one T cell receptor beta chain with its context. The antigen is undetermined. The sample originates from a study of OX40 agonist ivuxolimab in advanced cancers. Study in general: Partial responses were achieved by three patients: one hepatocellular carcinoma, two cutaneous melanoma.

Overall study results and limits: Clonal expansion among partial responders at 0.1-3.0 mg/kg ranked near the lowest. The investigators did not determine what antigen specificity the expanded peripheral T cells had. Expanded clones were, on average, more numerous in CD8+ T cells than in CD4+.

Only in-frame clones appear in the TCRdb table, and some are missing; sequencing was by immunoSEQ multiplex PCR. The table has under 8,000 clones, about nine tenths seen once. The junction had 7 bases not matched to a gene; V was cut back by 4 bases and J by 7 bases. CDR3 length equals 15 residues. Germline V gene lookup returns CDR1 SGHRS and CDR2 YFSETQ. The specimen was CD4+ or CD8+ T cells sorted from blood, collected in a trial of the OX40 agonist ivuxolimab. The V and J genes are TRBV5-1 and TRBJ2-5; 13 nucleotides match TRBD2. The TCR comes from an adult with an advanced solid tumor such as melanoma, head and neck, liver or kidney cancer. The CDR3 sequence is CASSEGLAGTGTQYF. The CDR3 nucleotides are TGCGCCAGCAGCGAGGGACTAGCGGGGACGGGGACCCAGTACTTC.